The sequence of this T cell receptor (beta chain) was determined in a study of blood T cell repertoires in COVID-19. Study information: There were acute and convalescent COVID-19 samples, and they came from the United States, Italy and Spain. PBMCs, B-cell-depleted T cells, or T cells were the source of the cDNA or gDNA that made up the material.

Original processing methods: It was from reference gene primer amplification that nucleated cell counts were estimated. The repertoire was sequenced with immunoSEQ multiplex PCR; TCRdb's copy has only in-frame clones and lacks some. V and J calls plus clone size are reproduced from that table; the DNA served to infer D and trimming. The sample shows 150,000 to 200,000 clones, approximately 86% of them seen only once. Trimming removed 5 bases at V and 4 bases at J, with 17 bases between. Germline V lookup: CDR1 SGHTA, CDR2 FQGNSA. This CDR3 spans 16 amino acids. Sample: peripheral blood. The V and J genes are TRBV7-2 and TRBJ2-2; D perhaps matches TRBD1 (5 bases). This receptor was taken from a man between 65 and 79 years old with acute or convalescent COVID-19. The CDR3 loop reads CASSAGHPRRTGELFF. Written as DNA, the CDR3 is TGTGCCAGCAGCGCCGGACACCCTAGGCGCACCGGGGAGCTGTTTTTT. The full variable domain, rest sourced from reference TRBV7-2 and TRBJ2-2, is GAGVSQSPSNKVTEKGKDVELRCDPISGHTALYWYRQSLGQGLEFLIYFQGNSAPDKSGLPSDRFSAERTGGSVSTLTIQRTQQEDSAVYLCASSAGHPRRTGELFFGEGSRLTVL.